The 21 T cell receptor beta chains presented below share a single source sample, sequenced in a study of blood T cell repertoires in COVID-19. TCRdb's copy holds only in-frame clones and misses some; the assay was immunoSEQ multiplex PCR. Here the sample spans some 100,000 clones, over 75% being singletons. The sample was peripheral blood. The source is a woman aged 60-75 years with acute or convalescent COVID-19.

The chain recombines TRBV28 with TRBJ2-1; a possible D gene is TRBD2 (6 bases). The CDR3 has 16 residues. V shed 6 bases and J shed 2 bases, with 17 bases lying between them. CDR1 and CDR2 (germline): MDHEN, SYDVKM. CDR3 protein: CASSSPSSDTYNEQFF. The CDR3 nucleotides read TGTGCCAGCAGCAGTCCCTCTAGCGATACCTACAATGAGCAGTTCTTC.

The chain carries TRBV9 and TRBJ2-3, with D perhaps TRBD2 (6 bases). V shed 0 bases and J shed 1 base, with 12 bases lying between them. Germline V gene sequence: CDR1 SGDLS, CDR2 YYNGEE. The CDR3 extends over 16 amino acids. The CDR3 sequence: CASSVGGGMGTDTQYF. CDR3 coding DNA: TGTGCCAGCAGCGTAGGAGGCGGGATGGGCACAGATACGCAGTATTTT.

V gene TRBV27 combines with J gene TRBJ2-3, with 9 bases lining up with TRBD2. V lost 6 bases, J lost 4 bases, and 8 bases stayed unmatched. Germline V gene sequence: CDR1 MNHEY, CDR2 SMNVEV (reference sequence). The CDR3 is 15 amino acids. The DNA for the CDR3 is TGTGCCAGCAGGCCTAGCGGGGAGGGGGCAGATACGCAGTATTTT. Translating gives CASRPSGEGADTQYF.

This chain uses TRBV7-3 with TRBJ2-2; possible D gene TRBD2, 5 bases. V was shortened by 1 base and J by 4 bases, with 10 bases between the two germline ends. The germline gives CDR1 SGHTA, CDR2 FQGTGA. There are 15 residues in the CDR3. The CDR3 is CASSLSRGSTGELFF. In nucleotides, the CDR3 is TGTGCCAGCAGCTTAAGTAGAGGGAGCACCGGGGAGCTGTTTTTT.

V is TRBV6-5 and J is TRBJ1-5; D may be TRBD1 (5 bases). V was cut by 6 bases and J by 4 bases, with 16 bases left in between. Germline-derived CDR1 and CDR2 are MNHEY and SVGAGI. The CDR3 has 15 residues. The CDR3 protein is CASRGSGRGNQPQHF. CDR3 in DNA: TGTGCCAGCAGGGGCTCCGGGAGGGGTAATCAGCCCCAGCATTTT.

This chain connects TRBV28 to TRBJ1-2, with D tentatively TRBD1 (6 bases). There are 15 residues in the CDR3. The germline V gene has CDR1 MDHEN and CDR2 SYDVKM. Trimming shortened V by 5 bases and J by 2 bases, and 15 bases separated the two germline ends. This CDR3 is CASSPAGGPNYGYTF. The CDR3 nucleotides are TGTGCCAGCAGTCCCGCGGGGGGGCCGAACTATGGCTACACCTTC.

The rearrangement joins TRBV9 to TRBJ1-3; 8 bases fit TRBD1. Germline V gene lookup returns CDR1 SGDLS and CDR2 YYNGEE. The junction had 6 bases not matched to a gene; V was cut back by 0 bases and J by 4 bases. The CDR3 contains 16 residues. CDR3 DNA: TGTGCCAGCAGCGTAGGTCAGGGGGCTGTCGGAAACACCATATATTTT. This translates into CASSVGQGAVGNTIYF.

A word on this clone: In the same sample, other DNA sequences code for this CDR3. This chain connects TRBV19 to TRBJ1-6; D might be TRBD1 (6 bases). The CDR3 has 14 amino acids. The germline V and J ends were trimmed by 3 bases and 7 bases, with 10 bases remaining between them. The V gene's germline CDR1 is LNHDA and CDR2 SQIVND (reference sequence). The CDR3 sequence is CASSIGTGNSPLHF. Here the CDR3 DNA reads TGTGCCAGTAGTATCGGCACAGGGAATTCACCCCTCCACTTT.

The chain is built from TRBV6-5 and TRBJ1-4; TRBD1 aligns across 7 bases. V lost 4 bases, J lost 8 bases, and 13 bases stayed unmatched. The germline gives CDR1 MNHEY, CDR2 SVGAGI. This CDR3 region has 16 residues. The DNA for the CDR3 is TGTGCCAGCAGTTCAGGGGGGTCTGCGTCAAGGGAAAAACTGTTTTTT. It yields the protein CASSSGGSASREKLFF.

The gene calls are TRBV20-1 and TRBJ1-5; no definite D call. Trimming took off 3 bases at V and 0 bases at J, with 6 bases between the two ends. Germline V gene lookup returns CDR1 DFQATT and CDR2 SNEGSKA (reference sequence). This CDR3 has 13 amino acids. The CDR3 DNA sequence: TGCAGTGCTAGTATCGGTAGCAATCAGCCCCAGCATTTT. This translates into CSASIGSNQPQHF.

As DNA, the CDR3 is TGCGCCAGCAGTGAGTCGATCGCAGTAGGGAGCGGGAGGCCTCAGCAGTTCTTC. The encoded protein is CASSESIAVGSGRPQQFF. V usage is TRBV10-1 and J usage is TRBJ2-1; 9 nucleotides line up with TRBD2. V lost 0 bases and J lost 11; bases outside the gene matches: 17. The germline gives CDR1 WNHNN, CDR2 SYGVQD (reference sequence). This CDR3 has 18 amino acids.

The chain uses TRBV28 and TRBJ1-5, with 9 bases aligning to TRBD1. The CDR3 covers 16 residues. The germline V gene has CDR1 MDHEN and CDR2 SYDVKM. Losses at the gene ends were 6 bases for V and 6 bases for J; bases not matched to a gene: 12. The CDR3 is CASSQPRTGEAQPQHF. Here the CDR3 DNA reads TGTGCCAGCAGCCAACCCCGGACAGGGGAAGCTCAGCCCCAGCATTTT.

The chain combines TRBV19 with TRBJ2-4; the D gene is possibly TRBD1 (6 bases). CDR3 length: 15 amino acids. Looked up from germline, CDR1 is LNHDA and CDR2 is SQIVND (reference sequence). V was cut by 7 bases and J by 0 bases, with 13 bases left in between. Written as DNA, the CDR3 is TGTGCCAGTACTACAGGGCTATTAGCCAAAAACATTCAGTACTTC. Protein sequence: CASTTGLLAKNIQYF.

This chain joins TRBV14 and TRBJ2-1; 9 bases agree with TRBD2. Per germline, CDR1 SGHDN and CDR2 FVKESK. The CDR3 has 17 residues. The J segment lost 8 bases and the V segment lost 2 bases, leaving 13 bases of the junction unmatched. The CDR3 here is CASSQYISGSLGDEQFF. Written as DNA, the CDR3 is TGTGCCAGCAGCCAATATATTAGCGGGAGCCTTGGAGATGAGCAGTTCTTC. Variable domain in full (rest from reference TRBV14 and TRBJ2-1): EAGVTQFPSHSVIEKGQTVTLRCDPISGHDNLYWYRRVMGKEIKFLLHFVKESKQDESGMPNNRFLAERTGGTYSTLKVQPAELEDSGVYFCASSQYISGSLGDEQFFGPGTRLTVL.

The chain joins TRBV19 to TRBJ1-1, with D perhaps matching TRBD1 (6 bases). Germline-derived CDR1 and CDR2 are LNHDA and SQIVND (reference sequence). The CDR3 covers 17 residues. Trimming removed 5 bases from V and 4 bases from J, with 23 bases in between. CDR3 bases: TGTGCCAGTAGTTTACGTTCCAGGGGATTGGGGAGCACTGAAGCTTTCTTT. This gives the protein CASSLRSRGLGSTEAFF.

The gene calls are TRBV11-2 and TRBJ1-1; unclear D gene. The ends were cut back, 5 bases at V and 1 base at J, with 8 bases in the middle. This CDR3 comprises 13 residues. Germline V gene data show CDR1 as SGHAT and CDR2 as FQNNGV. The CDR3 nucleotides read TGTGCCAGCAGCCAGTTACAGAACACTGAAGCTTTCTTT. Translating it yields CASSQLQNTEAFF.

The chain couples TRBV28 to TRBJ2-1; no reliable D call. With 6 bases removed from V and 2 bases from J, the gap between germline ends came to 11 bases. The CDR3 runs to 14 residues. Germline CDR1 and CDR2: MDHEN and SYDVKM. As DNA, the CDR3 is TGTGCCAGCAGCAATAATCCGGCCTACAATGAGCAGTTCTTC. This translates into CASSNNPAYNEQFF.

V and J are TRBV29-1 and TRBJ2-5; no clear D. Trimming cost V 2 bases and J 4 bases, with 8 bases left between them. CDR1 SQVTM and CDR2 ANQGSEA come from the germline V gene. CDR3 size: 12 residues. The chain's CDR3 is CSVERGGETQYF. CDR3 in DNA: TGCAGCGTTGAACGTGGCGGAGAGACCCAGTACTTC.

V usage is TRBV6-1 and J usage is TRBJ2-1; possibly TRBD1 for D (6 bases). Germline V gene sequence: CDR1 MNHNS, CDR2 SASEGT. CDR3 length: 16 residues. Trimming took off 0 bases at V and 6 bases at J, with 15 bases between the two ends. The CDR3 region is CASSEARRSGANEQFF. CDR3 nucleotides: TGTGCCAGCAGTGAAGCGCGTCGGTCAGGGGCCAATGAGCAGTTCTTC.

The chain combines TRBV19 with TRBJ1-4; tentative D call: TRBD1 (5 bases). Between the trimmed V and J ends, which lost 5 bases and 1 base, there was a span of 11 bases. The germline CDR1 and CDR2 sequences are LNHDA and SQIVND (reference sequence). The length of the CDR3 is 15 residues. DNA of the CDR3: TGTGCCAGTAGTCCAGGGCCCCGAACTAATGAAAAACTGTTTTTT. This codes for CASSPGPRTNEKLFF.

J is TRBJ2-3 and V is TRBV29-1, with 7 nucleotides matching TRBD2. Germline CDR1 SQVTM, CDR2 ANQGSEA. CDR3 size: 13 residues. Trimming at V came to 7 bases and at J to 1 base, leaving 5 bases not matched to a gene. This CDR3 reads CSGREMGTDTQYF. CDR3 nucleotide sequence: TGCAGCGGGCGGGAGATGGGCACAGATACGCAGTATTTT.